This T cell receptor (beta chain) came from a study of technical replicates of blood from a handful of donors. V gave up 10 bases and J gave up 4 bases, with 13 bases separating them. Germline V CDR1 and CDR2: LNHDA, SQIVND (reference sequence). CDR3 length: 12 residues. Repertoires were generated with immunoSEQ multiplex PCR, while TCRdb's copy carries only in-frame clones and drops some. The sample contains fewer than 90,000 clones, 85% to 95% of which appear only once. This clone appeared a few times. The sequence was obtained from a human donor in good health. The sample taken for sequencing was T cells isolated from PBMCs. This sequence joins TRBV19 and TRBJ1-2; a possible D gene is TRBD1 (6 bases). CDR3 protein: CATQGSFYGYTF. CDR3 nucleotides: TGTGCCACACAGGGATCGTTCTATGGCTACACCTTC.